This is a list of T cell receptor beta chains from one sample in a study of blood T cell repertoires in COVID-19. Assay used: immunoSEQ multiplex PCR; TCRdb lists only in-frame clones, some missing. The sample holds 93,000 or so clones, 75% to 90% seen once. Input material: peripheral blood. These receptors were obtained from a human donor in a cohort sampled during active or convalescent COVID-19. Both conserved end residues are part of each CDR3. A D gene is named only where the DNA matches it firmly. Clone size is shown for a subset of rows, as once, few, many or a class of expanded clone.

D gene	clone size	V gene	J gene	CDR3 protein	CDR3 DNA
.	.	TRBV25-1	TRBJ1-5	CASSERGNSNQPQHF	TGTGCCAGCAGTGAACGGGGTAATAGCAATCAGCCCCAGCATTTT
.	few	TRBV30	TRBJ1-1	CAWNTGSTDTEAFF	TGTGCCTGGAATACAGGGTCGACTGACACTGAAGCTTTCTTT
.	.	TRBV6-1	TRBJ1-1	CASSEVRLMNTEAFF	TGTGCCAGCAGTGAAGTGAGACTGATGAACACTGAAGCTTTCTTT
TRBD1	.	TRBV6-2/TRBV6-3	TRBJ1-5	CASSHRDRAYEPQHF	TGTGCCAGCAGTCATCGGGACAGGGCATACGAGCCCCAGCATTTT
.	.	TRBV24-1	TRBJ1-3	CATQGSGNTIYF	TGTGCCACCCAGGGTAGTGGAAACACCATATATTTT
.	.	TRBV5-1	TRBJ1-1	CASRLGIGGTEAFF	TGCGCCAGCAGGCTGGGTATAGGGGGAACTGAAGCTTTCTTT
.	.	TRBV5-5	TRBJ2-7	CASSLRLGGDPTSEQYF	TGTGCCAGCAGCTTGAGATTGGGAGGCGACCCAACTAGCGAGCAGTACTTC
TRBD1	.	TRBV7-9	TRBJ1-6	CASSLVTGTLNSPLHF	TGTGCCAGCAGCTTAGTGACAGGGACTCTTAATTCACCCCTCCACTTT
.	.	TRBV7-9	TRBJ2-2	CASSLAENTGELFF	TGTGCCAGCAGCTTGGCAGAAAACACCGGGGAGCTGTTTTTT
.	.	TRBV30	TRBJ1-2	CAWRGAYYGYTF	TGTGCCTGGAGGGGGGCTTACTATGGCTACACCTTC
.	.	TRBV6-5	TRBJ1-6	CASSRELGNSPLHF	TGTGCCAGCAGTCGCGAACTAGGGAATTCACCCCTCCACTTT
.	.	TRBV7-6	TRBJ2-5	CASSFGGVYQETQYF	TGTGCCAGCAGCTTCGGGGGAGTGTACCAAGAGACCCAGTACTTC
TRBD1	.	TRBV19	TRBJ1-1	CASMGTGRSTEAFF	TGTGCCAGTATGGGGACAGGGAGATCGACTGAAGCTTTCTTT
TRBD2	.	TRBV2	TRBJ2-2	CASMALAGGGGELFF	TGTGCCAGCATGGCCCTAGCGGGGGGCGGCGGGGAGCTGTTTTTT
.	.	TRBV4-1	TRBJ1-4	CASTVRATNEKLFF	TGCGCCAGCACCGTAAGAGCAACTAATGAAAAACTGTTTTTT
.	.	TRBV7-8	TRBJ1-5	CASSLESRQPQHF	TGTGCCAGCAGCTTAGAATCGCGTCAGCCCCAGCATTTT
TRBD1	once	TRBV11-3	TRBJ2-1	CASSPGTGGAFFSSEQFF	TGTGCCAGCAGCCCTGGGACAGGGGGCGCGTTTTTTTCTAGTGAGCAGTTCTTC
TRBD1	.	TRBV3-1/TRBV3-2	TRBJ1-2	CASSQGWVRTGVGYGYTF	TGTGCCAGCAGCCAAGGTTGGGTGAGGACAGGGGTTGGCTATGGCTACACCTTC
.	.	TRBV24-1	TRBJ2-1	CATSGGANYNEQFF	TGTGCCACCAGTGGCGGTGCCAACTACAATGAGCAGTTCTTC
TRBD1	.	TRBV18	TRBJ1-2	CASSPSGTGENGYTF	TGTGCCAGCTCACCCTCCGGGACAGGGGAGAATGGCTACACCTTC
.	.	TRBV18	TRBJ1-1	CASSPDKGQNTEAFF	TGTGCCAGCTCACCGGATAAGGGACAGAACACTGAAGCTTTCTTT
.	once	TRBV2	TRBJ1-6	CASSAGTNSPLHF	TGTGCCAGCAGTGCAGGGACAAATTCACCCCTCCACTTT
.	.	TRBV11-3	TRBJ1-1	CASSLGSSSGPEAFF	TGTGCCAGCAGCTTAGGATCCTCTTCGGGTCCTGAAGCTTTCTTT
TRBD2	.	TRBV9	TRBJ2-1	CASSPRTSGGEQFF	TGTGCCAGCAGCCCCAGGACTAGCGGGGGTGAGCAGTTCTTC
.	.	TRBV5-1	TRBJ2-6	CASSPSGAGANVLTF	TGCGCCAGCAGCCCCTCGGGGGCTGGGGCCAACGTCCTGACTTTC
TRBD2	few	TRBV20-1	TRBJ2-1	CSAGLAGGRFF	TGCAGTGCTGGCCTAGCGGGGGGGAGGTTCTTC
.	.	TRBV29-1	TRBJ1-3	CSVETSSGNTIYF	TGCAGCGTTGAAACTAGCTCTGGAAACACCATATATTTT
.	.	TRBV7-9	TRBJ1-2	CASSSPGQGFSTF	TGTGCCAGCAGCTCACCTGGGCAGGGTTTTTCCACCTTC
TRBD1	.	TRBV4-2	TRBJ2-5	CASSQDNRGETQYF	TGTGCCAGCAGCCAAGATAACAGGGGTGAGACCCAGTACTTC
.	.	TRBV6-5	TRBJ1-2	CASSYSIGVHYGYTF	TGTGCCAGCAGTTACTCGATAGGGGTTCACTATGGCTACACCTTC
.	.	TRBV28	TRBJ2-2	CASSPLRGNTGELFF	TGTGCCAGCAGTCCTTTGCGGGGGAACACCGGGGAGCTGTTTTTT
.	.	TRBV11-2	TRBJ1-2	CASSLVTGPNYGYTF	TGTGCCAGCAGCTTAGTAACAGGGCCTAACTATGGCTACACCTTC